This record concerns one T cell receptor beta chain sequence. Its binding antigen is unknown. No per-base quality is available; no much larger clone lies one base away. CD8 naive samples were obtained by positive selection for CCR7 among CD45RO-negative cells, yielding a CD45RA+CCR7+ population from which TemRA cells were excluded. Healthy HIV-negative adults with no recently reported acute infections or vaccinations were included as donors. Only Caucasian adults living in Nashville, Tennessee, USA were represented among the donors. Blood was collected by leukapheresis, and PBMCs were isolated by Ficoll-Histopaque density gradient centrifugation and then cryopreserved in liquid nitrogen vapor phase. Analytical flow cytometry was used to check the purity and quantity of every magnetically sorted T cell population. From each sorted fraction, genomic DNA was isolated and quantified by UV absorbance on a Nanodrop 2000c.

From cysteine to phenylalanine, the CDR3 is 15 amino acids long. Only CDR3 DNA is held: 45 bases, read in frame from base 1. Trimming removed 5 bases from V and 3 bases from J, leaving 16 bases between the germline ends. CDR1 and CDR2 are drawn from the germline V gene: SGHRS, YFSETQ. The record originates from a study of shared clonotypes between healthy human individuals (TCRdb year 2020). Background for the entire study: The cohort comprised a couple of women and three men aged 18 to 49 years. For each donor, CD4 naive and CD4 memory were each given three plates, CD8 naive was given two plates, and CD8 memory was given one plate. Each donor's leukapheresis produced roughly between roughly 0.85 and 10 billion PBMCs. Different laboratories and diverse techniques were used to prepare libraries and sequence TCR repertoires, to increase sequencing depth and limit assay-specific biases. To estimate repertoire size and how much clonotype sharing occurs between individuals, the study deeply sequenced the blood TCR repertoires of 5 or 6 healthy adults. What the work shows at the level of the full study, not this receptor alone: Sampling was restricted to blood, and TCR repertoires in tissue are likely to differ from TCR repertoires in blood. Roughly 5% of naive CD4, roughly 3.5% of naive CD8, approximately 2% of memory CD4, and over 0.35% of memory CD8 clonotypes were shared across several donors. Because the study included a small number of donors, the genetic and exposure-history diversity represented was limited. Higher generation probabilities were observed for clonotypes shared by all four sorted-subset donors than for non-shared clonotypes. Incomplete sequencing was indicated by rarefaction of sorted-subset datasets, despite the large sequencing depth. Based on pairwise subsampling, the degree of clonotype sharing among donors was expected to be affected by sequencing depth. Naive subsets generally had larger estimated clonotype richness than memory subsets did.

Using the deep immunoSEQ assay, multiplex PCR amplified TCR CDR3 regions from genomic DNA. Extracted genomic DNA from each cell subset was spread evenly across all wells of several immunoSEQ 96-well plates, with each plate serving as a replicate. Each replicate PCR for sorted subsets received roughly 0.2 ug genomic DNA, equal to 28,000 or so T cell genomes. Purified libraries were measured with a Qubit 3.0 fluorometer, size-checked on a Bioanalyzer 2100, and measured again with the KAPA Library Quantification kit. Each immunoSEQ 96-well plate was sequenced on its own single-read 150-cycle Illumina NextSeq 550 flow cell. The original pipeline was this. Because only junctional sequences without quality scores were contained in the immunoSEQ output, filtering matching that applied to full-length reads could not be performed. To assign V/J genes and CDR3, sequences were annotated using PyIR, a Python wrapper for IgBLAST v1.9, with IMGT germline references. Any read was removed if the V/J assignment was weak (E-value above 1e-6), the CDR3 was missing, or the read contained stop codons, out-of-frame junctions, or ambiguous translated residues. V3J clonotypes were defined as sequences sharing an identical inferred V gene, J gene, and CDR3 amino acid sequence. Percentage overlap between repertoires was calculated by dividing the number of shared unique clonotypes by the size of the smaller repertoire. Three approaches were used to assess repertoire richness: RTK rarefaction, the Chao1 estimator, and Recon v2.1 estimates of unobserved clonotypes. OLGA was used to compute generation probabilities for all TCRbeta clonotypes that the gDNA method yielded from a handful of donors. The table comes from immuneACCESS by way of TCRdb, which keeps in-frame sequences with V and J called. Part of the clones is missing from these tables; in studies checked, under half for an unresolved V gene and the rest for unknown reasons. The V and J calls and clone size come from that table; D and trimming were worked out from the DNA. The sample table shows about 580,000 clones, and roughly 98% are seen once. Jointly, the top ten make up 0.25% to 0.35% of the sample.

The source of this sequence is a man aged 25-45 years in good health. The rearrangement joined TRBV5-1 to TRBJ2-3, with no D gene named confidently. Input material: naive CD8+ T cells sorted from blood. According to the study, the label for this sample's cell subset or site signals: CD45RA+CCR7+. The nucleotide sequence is TGCGCCAGCAGGAAAGAGGCGGCCTTTACAGATACGCAGTATTTT. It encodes CASRKEAAFTDTQYF.